The T cell receptor beta chain under discussion was sequenced for a study of T cell responses to AZD1222 COVID-19 vaccine. Findings and limits, study-wide: The number of AZD1222 recipients seropositive at baseline was only 5 to 7. Reportedly, nearly half of unique spike TCRs recognized epitopes outside B.1.351/B.1.1.7 mutations. Among the donors, most were white British and more were female, and clonal diversity was possibly underestimated.

Profiled with immunoSEQ multiplex PCR; TCRdb holds only in-frame clones, not every one. The repertoire holds 150,000 or so clones, with 80% to 95% as singletons. CDR3 length: 13 residues. Trimming at V came to 7 bases and at J to 5 bases, leaving 7 bases not matched to a gene. Remarks on this clone: Its antigen is not known.

V is TRBV12-3 or TRBV12-4 and J is TRBJ2-5, with TRBD1 matching 7 bases. This TCR was sampled from an adult who received the AZD1222 COVID-19 vaccine. The sequenced sample was peripheral blood, obtained 28 days after the second AZD1222 dose. The CDR3 reads CASNYRGGETQYF. As DNA, the CDR3 is TGTGCCAGCAACTACAGGGGCGGGGAGACCCAGTACTTC.